Below, 24 T cell receptor beta chains from the same sample are listed, as sequenced in a study of shared clonotypes between healthy human individuals. Repertoires were generated with immunoSEQ multiplex PCR, while TCRdb's copy carries only in-frame clones and drops some. The profile covers some 500,000 clones, with roughly four fifths appearing a single time and 12% taken by the ten largest. Sequenced material: PBMCs. These receptors were taken from a woman aged 40 to 50 in good health. Some clones in this sample may be carry-over from other donors' samples.

The V gene is TRBV5-6, the J gene TRBJ2-5, with a tentative D call TRBD2 (6 bases). The germline V gene encodes CDR1 SGHDT and CDR2 YYEEEE. This CDR3 has 14 amino acids. V was pared by 6 bases and J by 5 bases, with 17 bases between. The CDR3 sequence is CASTPPGSGETQYF. In nucleotides, the CDR3 is TGTGCCAGCACCCCCCCCGGGAGTGGCGAGACCCAGTACTTC.

For this clone: This probably arose from a read error, given a far larger clone one base away. The J gene is TRBJ2-1, the V gene TRBV7-6; possibly TRBD1 or TRBD2 for D (5 bases each). The germline gives CDR1 SGHVS, CDR2 FNYEAQ. The CDR3 covers 14 residues. Trimming cost V 5 bases and J 6 bases, with 14 bases left between them. CDR3 bases: TGTGCCAGCAGCGCGTGGGGGAGTGGCAATGAGCAGTTCTTC. Its translation: CASSAWGSGNEQFF.

V gene TRBV28 combines with J gene TRBJ1-5; a possible D gene is TRBD1 (6 bases). The CDR3 consists of 15 residues. Germline lookup yields CDR1 MDHEN and CDR2 SYDVKM. Deletions cut 5 bases from V and 0 bases from J, with 11 bases between. CDR3 nucleotide sequence: TGTGCCAGCAGTCGCAGGGGCCCTAGCAATCAGCCCCAGCATTTT. Translating it yields CASSRRGPSNQPQHF.

This chain links TRBV7-2 with TRBJ1-2; 7 nucleotides align to TRBD1. Trimming cost V 5 bases and J 4 bases; bases outside gene matches: 16. The CDR3 covers 17 residues. Germline CDR1 and CDR2: SGHTA and FQGNSA. This chain's CDR3 is CASSIDIGQGVSYGYTF. The CDR3 DNA reads TGTGCCAGCAGCATCGATATTGGGCAGGGGGTCTCCTATGGCTACACCTTC.

The V gene is TRBV6-1, the J gene TRBJ2-7; 8 nucleotides match TRBD1. The CDR3 sequence is 14 residues long. The germline CDR1 and CDR2 sequences are MNHNS and SASEGT. V was pared by 7 bases and J by 0 bases, with 5 bases of the junction left unmatched. CDR3 in amino acids: CASKRTGPSYEQYF. The CDR3, as DNA: TGTGCCAGCAAACGGACAGGGCCCTCCTACGAGCAGTACTTC.

This clone has at least ten counts. At the DNA level, this CDR3 is encoded by other sequences in the same sample as well. This rearrangement joins TRBV7-6 to TRBJ1-1; D call uncertain. CDR3 size: 14 residues. The germline CDR1 and CDR2 sequences are SGHVS and FNYEAQ. V lost 5 bases to trimming and J lost 0 bases, with 10 bases between them. CDR3 in amino acids: CASSPLGMNTEAFF. The CDR3 nucleotides read TGTGCCAGCAGCCCCCTGGGCATGAACACTGAAGCTTTCTTT.

The genes are TRBV7-3 and TRBJ2-1, with 10 bases aligning to TRBD1. This CDR3 is 16 amino acids long. Germline CDR1 and CDR2: SGHTA and FQGTGA. V gave up 0 bases and J gave up 8 bases; unmatched junction bases: 7. The CDR3 loop reads CASSLTGGQGRDEQFF. CDR3 coding DNA: TGTGCCAGCAGCTTAACTGGGGGACAGGGGCGCGATGAGCAGTTCTTC. The entire variable domain, with the rest obtained from reference TRBV7-3 and TRBJ2-1, is as follows: GAGVSQTPSNKVTEKGKYVELRCDPISGHTALYWYRQSLGQGPEFLIYFQGTGAADDSGLPNDRFFAVRPEGSVSTLKIQRTERGDSAVYLCASSLTGGQGRDEQFFGPGTRLTVL.

The count of this clone is one. A far larger clone differs by one base, so this is likely a read error. Other nucleotide sequences from this sample produce the same CDR3. V is TRBV4-3 and J is TRBJ1-4; tentatively, D is TRBD1 (5 bases). Trimming cost V 4 bases and J 6 bases, with 15 bases left between them. This CDR3 is built from 15 residues. Germline lookup yields CDR1 LGHNA and CDR2 YSLEER. The CDR3 DNA sequence: TGCGCCAGCAGCCCAACGGGGGGTTGGGATGAAAAACTGTTTTTT. Its translation: CASSPTGGWDEKLFF.

The chain uses TRBV9 and TRBJ2-1, with D unresolved. The CDR3 is 15 amino acids. The germline V and J ends were trimmed by 2 bases and 4 bases, with 13 bases remaining between them. Germline V lookup: CDR1 SGDLS, CDR2 YYNGEE. As DNA, the CDR3 is TGTGCCAGCAGCGTCGGGCCCGGTCGGTACAATGAGCAGTTCTTC. The encoded protein is CASSVGPGRYNEQFF.

This chain joins TRBV30 and TRBJ1-2; 7 nucleotides align to TRBD1. Germline CDR1 is GTSNPN and CDR2 is SVGIG (reference sequence). The CDR3 runs 13 residues. Unmatched junction bases numbered 8, after V lost 0 bases and J lost 10 bases. The CDR3 loop is CAWSVEGAQDYTF. DNA for the CDR3: TGTGCCTGGAGTGTAGAGGGGGCGCAGGACTACACCTTC.

This chain joins TRBV7-2 and TRBJ1-2; weak D call: TRBD1 (6 bases). Germline CDR1 is SGHTA and CDR2 is FQGNSA. Trimming took 3 bases from V and 4 from J, leaving 15 bases between them. This CDR3 is built from 15 residues. The CDR3 region has the DNA TGTGCCAGCAGCTTTATGGGGGGCTATGGCTATGGCTACACCTTC. The encoded protein is CASSFMGGYGYGYTF.

The V gene is TRBV4-3, the J gene TRBJ2-2; 7 nucleotides agree with TRBD1. The CDR3 has 16 residues. Germline values: CDR1 LGHNA, CDR2 YSLEER. The ends lost 2 bases at V and 0 bases at J; junction bases unmatched: 3. In DNA, the CDR3 is TGCGCCAGCAGCCAATTTACAGGGGCGAACACCGGGGAGCTGTTTTTT. Its protein product is CASSQFTGANTGELFF.

The J gene is TRBJ1-5, the V gene TRBV12-5; the D is unclear. Trimming removed 1 base at V and 1 base at J, with 11 bases between. Germline lookup yields CDR1 LGHNT and CDR2 FRNRAP. This CDR3 spans 16 amino acids. The CDR3 DNA sequence: TGTGCTAGTGGTTTGGGAGGGCCGGGAAGCAATCAGCCCCAGCATTTT. Encoded protein: CASGLGGPGSNQPQHF. The complete variable domain, with remaining parts taken from reference TRBV12-5 and TRBJ1-5, reads DARVTQTPRHKVTEMGQEVTMRCQPILGHNTVFWYRQTMMQGLELLAYFRNRAPLDDSGMPKDRFSAEMPDATLATLKIQPSEPRDSAVYFCASGLGGPGSNQPQHFGDGTRLSIL.

The V and J genes are TRBV5-4 and TRBJ2-7, with 9 nucleotides matching TRBD2. Trimming removed 4 bases from V and 0 bases from J; junction bases left unmatched: 8. Germline assignment: CDR1 SGHNT and CDR2 YYREEE (reference sequence). The CDR3 runs to 16 residues. DNA for the CDR3: TGTGCCAGCAGCCAGGACATGGGACTAGCCTCCTACGAGCAGTACTTC. Encoded protein: CASSQDMGLASYEQYF.

The chain joins TRBV9 to TRBJ2-1; D perhaps matches TRBD2 (6 bases). CDR1 SGDLS and CDR2 YYNGEE come from the germline V gene. V lost 0 bases, J lost 0 bases, and 10 bases lay in between. This CDR3 region has 16 residues. The CDR3, as DNA: TGTGCCAGCAGCGTAGGCATAGCGGACTCCTACAATGAGCAGTTCTTC. This encodes CASSVGIADSYNEQFF. Full variable domain (missing parts from reference TRBV9 and TRBJ2-1): DSGVTQTPKHLITATGQRVTLRCSPRSGDLSVYWYQQSLDQGLQFLIQYYNGEERAKGNILERFSAQQFPDLHSELNLSSLELGDSALYFCASSVGIADSYNEQFFGPGTRLTVL.

In this sample, this clone turned up a few times. The V and J genes are TRBV25-1 and TRBJ1-1; TRBD1 matches at 9 bases. The germline gives CDR1 MGHDK, CDR2 SYGVNS. The CDR3 consists of 17 residues. Trimming at V came to 4 bases and at J to 3 bases, leaving 12 bases not matched to a gene. Here the CDR3 reads CASSGVGQGRWDTEAFF. Written as DNA, the CDR3 is TGTGCCAGCAGTGGGGTCGGACAGGGGAGGTGGGACACTGAAGCTTTCTTT.

The J gene is TRBJ1-4, the V gene TRBV9; the D gene is possibly TRBD1 (6 bases). V lost 4 bases and J 8 bases, leaving 15 bases between the germline ends. In germline, CDR1 is SGDLS, CDR2 YYNGEE. CDR3 length: 14 amino acids. DNA for the CDR3: TGTGCCAGCAGCCGGGGGCAGGGTAGCGAAAAACTGTTTTTT. It encodes CASSRGQGSEKLFF.

The gene calls are TRBV7-2 and TRBJ1-1; perhaps TRBD1 as D (5 bases). CDR3 length: 17 amino acids. The V and J ends lost 1 base and 4 bases respectively, with 19 bases between them. The germline gives CDR1 SGHTA, CDR2 FQGNSA. The CDR3 is CASSLGGRAWEGTEAFF. CDR3 coding DNA: TGTGCCAGCAGCTTAGGAGGCAGGGCCTGGGAGGGCACTGAAGCTTTCTTT.

The chain has TRBV11-2 and TRBJ2-1; TRBD2 aligns across 7 bases. The V segment lost 5 bases and the J segment 0 bases; nucleotides outside the gene matches: 13. This CDR3 contains 18 residues. From germline, CDR1 is SGHAT and CDR2 FQNNGV. The CDR3 loop reads CASSGLGTSGASYNEQFF. The CDR3 bases are TGTGCCAGCAGCGGCCTCGGGACCAGCGGGGCCTCCTACAATGAGCAGTTCTTC.

To note about this clone: Other DNA sequences of this sample code for an identical CDR3. The chain uses TRBV5-1 and TRBJ2-1; D perhaps matches TRBD2 (6 bases). This CDR3 is 13 amino acids long. The V gene lost 4 bases and the J gene lost 5 bases, with 10 bases spanning the gap. CDR1 is SGHRS, CDR2 YFSETQ, per germline. The CDR3 coding sequence is TGCGCCAGCAGCCTGGGGGGACACAATGAGCAGTTCTTC. Its protein product is CASSLGGHNEQFF.

V usage is TRBV7-2 and J usage is TRBJ2-7, with D possibly being TRBD1 (6 bases). The CDR3 is made up of 16 amino acids. V was trimmed by 1 base and J by 1 base, leaving 14 bases between them. Germline CDR1 and CDR2: SGHTA and FQGNSA. For the CDR3, the DNA is TGTGCCAGCAGCTTAGTTGGGGGCGCGCGTTCCTACGAGCAGTACTTC. The encoded protein is CASSLVGGARSYEQYF.

The J gene is TRBJ2-5, the V gene TRBV10-2; possible D gene TRBD2, 6 bases. The V and J ends lost 8 bases and 5 bases respectively, with 21 bases between them. Germline V CDR1 and CDR2: WSHSY, SAAADI. The CDR3 is 15 amino acids. As DNA, the CDR3 is TGCGCCAGCTCCATACGGGAGCTGGCGGTCGAGACCCAGTACTTC. It translates to CASSIRELAVETQYF.

A remark on this clone: This sample also contains other DNA sequences that code for the same CDR3. The rearrangement links TRBV9 to TRBJ2-1, with 10 bases aligning to TRBD2. CDR1 and CDR2 (germline): SGDLS, YYNGEE. The CDR3 length is 15 residues. Unmatched junction bases numbered 1, after V lost 0 bases and J lost 4 bases. CDR3 nucleotides: TGTGCCAGCAGCGTAGGGACTAGCGGATACAATGAGCAGTTCTTC. Amino acids: CASSVGTSGYNEQFF. Filled out from reference TRBV9 and TRBJ2-1, the complete variable domain reads DSGVTQTPKHLITATGQRVTLRCSPRSGDLSVYWYQQSLDQGLQFLIQYYNGEERAKGNILERFSAQQFPDLHSELNLSSLELGDSALYFCASSVGTSGYNEQFFGPGTRLTVL.

With regard to this clone: This is likely an artifact of a read error, given a far larger clone one base away. The gene calls are TRBV5-6 and TRBJ2-6, with 8 bases identical to TRBD2. CDR1 and CDR2 (germline): SGHDT, YYEEEE. This CDR3 has 17 amino acids. In DNA, the CDR3 is TGTGTCAGCAGCTTGGGACTAGGGGCCTCTGGGGCCAACGTCCTGACTTTC. Its protein product is CVSSLGLGASGANVLTF. The full variable domain, completed using reference TRBV5-6 and TRBJ2-6, is DAGVTQSPTHLIKTRGQQVTLRCSPKSGHDTVSWYQQALGQGPQFIFQYYEEEERQRGNFPDRFSGHQFPNYSSELNVNALLLGDSALYLCVSSLGLGASGANVLTFGAGSRLTVL.